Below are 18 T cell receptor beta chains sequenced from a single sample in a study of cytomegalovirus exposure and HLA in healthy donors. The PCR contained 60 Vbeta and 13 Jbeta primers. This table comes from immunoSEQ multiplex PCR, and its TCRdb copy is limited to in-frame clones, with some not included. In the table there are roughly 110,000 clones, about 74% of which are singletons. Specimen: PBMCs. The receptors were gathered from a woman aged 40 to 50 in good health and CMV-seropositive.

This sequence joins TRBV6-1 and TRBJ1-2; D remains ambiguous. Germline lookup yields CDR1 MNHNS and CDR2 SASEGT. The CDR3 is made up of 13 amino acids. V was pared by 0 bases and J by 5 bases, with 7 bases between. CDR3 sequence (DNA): TGTGCCAGCAGTGAAGCTGCCAGATATGGCTACACCTTC. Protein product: CASSEAARYGYTF.

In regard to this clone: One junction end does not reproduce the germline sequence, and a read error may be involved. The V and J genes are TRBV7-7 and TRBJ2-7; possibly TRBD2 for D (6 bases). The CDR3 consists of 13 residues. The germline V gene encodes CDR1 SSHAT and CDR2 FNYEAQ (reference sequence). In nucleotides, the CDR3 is TGTGCTAGCAGCTTAGCCCAGGGAGGCGAGCAGTACTTC. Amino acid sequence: CASSLAQGGEQYF.

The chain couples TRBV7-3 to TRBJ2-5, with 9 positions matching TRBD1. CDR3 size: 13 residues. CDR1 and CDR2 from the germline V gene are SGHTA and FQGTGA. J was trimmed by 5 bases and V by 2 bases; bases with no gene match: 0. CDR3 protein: CASSLDRGETQYF. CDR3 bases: TGTGCCAGCAGCTTAGACAGGGGGGAGACCCAGTACTTC. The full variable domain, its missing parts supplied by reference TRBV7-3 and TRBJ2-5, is GAGVSQTPSNKVTEKGKYVELRCDPISGHTALYWYRQSLGQGPEFLIYFQGTGAADDSGLPNDRFFAVRPEGSVSTLKIQRTERGDSAVYLCASSLDRGETQYFGPGTRLLVL.

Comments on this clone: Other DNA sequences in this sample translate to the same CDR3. The DNA of the CDR3 is TGTGCCAGCAGTCCTGCGGGACAAGAGACCCAGTACTTC. Translating it yields CASSPAGQETQYF. The V call is TRBV2, the J call TRBJ2-5, with TRBD2 as a possible D gene (6 bases). Looked up from germline, CDR1 is SNHLY and CDR2 is FYNNEI. V was clipped by 5 bases and J by 2 bases, with 9 bases between them. CDR3 length: 13 residues.

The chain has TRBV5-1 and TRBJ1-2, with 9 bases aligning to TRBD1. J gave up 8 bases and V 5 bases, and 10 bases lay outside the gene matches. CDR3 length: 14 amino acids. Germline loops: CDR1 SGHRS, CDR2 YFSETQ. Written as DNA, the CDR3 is TGCGCCAGCAGAGTGGGACAGGGTCGGGAAGGCTACACCTTC. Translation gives CASRVGQGREGYTF.

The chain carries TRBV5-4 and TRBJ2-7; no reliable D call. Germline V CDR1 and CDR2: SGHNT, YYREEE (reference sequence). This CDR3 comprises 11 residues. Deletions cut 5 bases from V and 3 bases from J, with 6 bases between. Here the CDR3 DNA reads TGTGCCAGCAGTCTAGACTACGAGCAGTACTTC. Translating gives CASSLDYEQYF.

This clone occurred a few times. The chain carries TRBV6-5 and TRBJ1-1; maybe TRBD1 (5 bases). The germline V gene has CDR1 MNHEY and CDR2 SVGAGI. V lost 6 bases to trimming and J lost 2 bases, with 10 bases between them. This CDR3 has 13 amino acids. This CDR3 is CASRWGGNTEAFF. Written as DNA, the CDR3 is TGTGCCAGCAGATGGGGGGGAAACACTGAAGCTTTCTTT.

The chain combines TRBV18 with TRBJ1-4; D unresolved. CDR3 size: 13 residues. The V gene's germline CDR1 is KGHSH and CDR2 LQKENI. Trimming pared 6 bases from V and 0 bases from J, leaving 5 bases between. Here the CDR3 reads CASSPATNEKLFF. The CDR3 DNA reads TGTGCCAGCTCCCCTGCAACTAATGAAAAACTGTTTTTT.

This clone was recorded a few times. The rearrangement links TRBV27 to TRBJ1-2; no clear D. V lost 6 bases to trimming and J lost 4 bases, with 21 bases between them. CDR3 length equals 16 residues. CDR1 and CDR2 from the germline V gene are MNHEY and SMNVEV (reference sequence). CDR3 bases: TGTGCCAGCAGCCCCGGACGGGGAGAACGCGTCTATGGCTACACCTTC. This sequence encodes CASSPGRGERVYGYTF.

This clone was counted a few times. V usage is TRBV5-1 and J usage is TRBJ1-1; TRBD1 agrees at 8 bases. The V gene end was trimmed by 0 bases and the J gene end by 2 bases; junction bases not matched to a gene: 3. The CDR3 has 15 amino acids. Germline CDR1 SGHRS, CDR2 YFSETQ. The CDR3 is CASSLGSGGNTEAFF. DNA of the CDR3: TGCGCCAGCAGCTTGGGTTCAGGGGGCAACACTGAAGCTTTCTTT.

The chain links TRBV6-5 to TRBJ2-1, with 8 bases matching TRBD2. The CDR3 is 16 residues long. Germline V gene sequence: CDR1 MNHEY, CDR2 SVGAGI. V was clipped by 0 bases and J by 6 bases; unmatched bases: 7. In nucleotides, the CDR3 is TGTGCCAGCAGTTACTCGAAAAGCGGGGGAATCAATGAGCAGTTCTTC. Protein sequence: CASSYSKSGGINEQFF.

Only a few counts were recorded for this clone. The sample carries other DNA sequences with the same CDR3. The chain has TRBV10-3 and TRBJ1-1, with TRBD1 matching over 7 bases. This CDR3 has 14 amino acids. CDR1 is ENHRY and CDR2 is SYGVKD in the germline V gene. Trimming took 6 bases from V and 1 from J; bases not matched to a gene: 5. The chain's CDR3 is CAIRTGTENTEAFF. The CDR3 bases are TGTGCCATCAGGACCGGGACAGAGAACACTGAAGCTTTCTTT.

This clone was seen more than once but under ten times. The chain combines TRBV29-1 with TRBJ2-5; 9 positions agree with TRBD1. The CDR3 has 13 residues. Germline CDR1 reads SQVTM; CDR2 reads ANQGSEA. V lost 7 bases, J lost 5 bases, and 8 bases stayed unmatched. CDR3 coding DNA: TGCAGCGCCGACAGGGGGTCAGGGGAGACCCAGTACTTC. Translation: CSADRGSGETQYF.

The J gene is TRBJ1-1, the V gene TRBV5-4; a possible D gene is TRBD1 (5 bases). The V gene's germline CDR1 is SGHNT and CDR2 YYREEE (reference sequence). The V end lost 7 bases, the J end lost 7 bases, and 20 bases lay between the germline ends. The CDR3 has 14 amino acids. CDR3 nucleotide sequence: TGTGCCAGCTGGGGAGGCGGGGGTGGGGTTGAAGCTTTCTTT. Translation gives CASWGGGGGVEAFF.

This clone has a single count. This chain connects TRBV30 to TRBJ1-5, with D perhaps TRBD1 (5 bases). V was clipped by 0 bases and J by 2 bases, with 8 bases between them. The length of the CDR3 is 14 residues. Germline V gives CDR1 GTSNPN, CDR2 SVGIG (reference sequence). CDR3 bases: TGTGCCTGGAGTGTTGGAGGGGGCAATCAGCCCCAGCATTTT. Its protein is CAWSVGGGNQPQHF.

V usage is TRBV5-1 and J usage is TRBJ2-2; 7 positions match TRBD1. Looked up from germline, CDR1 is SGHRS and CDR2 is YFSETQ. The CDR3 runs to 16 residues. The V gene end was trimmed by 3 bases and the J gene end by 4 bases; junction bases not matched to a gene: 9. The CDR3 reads CASSSYRQGGTGELFF. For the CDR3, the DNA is TGCGCCAGCAGCTCCTATCGACAGGGTGGCACCGGGGAGCTGTTTTTT.

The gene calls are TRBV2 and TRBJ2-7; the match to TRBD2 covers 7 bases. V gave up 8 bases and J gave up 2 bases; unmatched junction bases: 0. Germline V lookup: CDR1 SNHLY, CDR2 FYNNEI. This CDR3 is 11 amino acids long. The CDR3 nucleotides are TGTGCCAGCGCGGGGGCCTACGAGCAGTACTTC. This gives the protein CASAGAYEQYF.

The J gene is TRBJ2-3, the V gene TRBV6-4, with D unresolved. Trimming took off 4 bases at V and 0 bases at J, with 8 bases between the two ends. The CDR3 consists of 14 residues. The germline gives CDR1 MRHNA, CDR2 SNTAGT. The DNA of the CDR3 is TGTGCCAGCAGTGGGTCCGGGAGCACAGATACGCAGTATTTT. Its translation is CASSGSGSTDTQYF.